This T cell receptor beta chain derives from a study of vaccination effects on CD4 cells after COVID-19. Overall study findings and caveats: Substantial clonal contraction characterized both infection- and vaccine-induced clones late after vaccination. Common cold coronaviruses were cross-recognized by only 1 of 255 vaccine-induced clones in healthy vaccinees.

Prior to sequencing, the ViraFEST assay stimulated PBMC with viral peptide pools, which expanded the antigen-specific CD4+ T cells. With more than 9 days of culture completed, CD4+ T cells were isolated. The study found no prior SARS-CoV-2 infection in the vaccine recipients, who tested negative for nucleocapsid antibodies. PBMC were cultured at roughly 2.2 million per well with 10 IU/ml IL-2 and 9.5 to 10 ug/ml peptides. Both day 3 and day 7 saw half the medium replaced with IL-2 medium. CDR3 length equals 13 residues. Germline V gives CDR1 ENHRY, CDR2 SYGVKD. Trimming cost V 7 bases and J 5 bases; bases outside gene matches: 7. As concerns this clone: As yet, its antigen is unknown.

Clones were read by immunoSEQ multiplex PCR, and TCRdb kept only the in-frame ones, dropping some. This sample carries around 25,000 clones, around three quarters of them seen once, and the ten largest clones take under 12%. The rearrangement links TRBV10-3 to TRBJ2-7; 8 bases line up with TRBD2. The TCR was taken from a human donor who received a COVID-19 vaccine. The sample in question was CD4+ T cells from PBMCs cultured with SARS-CoV-2 spike peptides, obtained before COVID-19 vaccination. DNA of the CDR3: TGTGCCATCAAAGACGGGAGGGAAAACGAGCAGTACTTC. Amino acids: CAIKDGRENEQYF.